This paragraph covers one TCR beta chain sequence. In the original analysis: It was from reference gene primer amplification that nucleated cell counts were estimated. Clones were read by immunoSEQ multiplex PCR, and TCRdb kept only the in-frame ones, dropping some. V, J and clone size were drawn from that table, and D and trimming were deduced from the DNA. The sample has 35,000 or so clones, roughly 80% seen once. The sample belongs to a study of blood T cell repertoires in COVID-19. Study-wide background: Samples representing acute and convalescent COVID-19 were sourced from the United States, Italy and Spain. PBMCs, B-cell-depleted T cells, or T cells were the source of the cDNA or gDNA that made up the material.

The ends lost 7 bases at V and 2 bases at J; junction bases unmatched: 6. This CDR3 comprises 14 residues. Per the germline V gene, CDR1 is SGHTA and CDR2 is FQGTGA. The receptor's source is an elderly man with active or convalescent COVID-19. Sequenced material: peripheral blood. This chain connects TRBV7-3 to TRBJ2-3, with 7 nucleotides matching TRBD1. The DNA for the CDR3 is TGTGCCAGCACCTCCGGACAGGACACAGATACGCAGTATTTT. Translating it yields CASTSGQDTDTQYF.